Listed here are 5 T cell receptor beta chains from one sample, sequenced in a study of T-cell reconstitution after alpha-beta-depleted transplantation in children (TCRdb year 2016). Receptors were amplified or captured by PCR. These reads were obtained on an Illumina HiSeq 2500. TCR libraries were prepared with molecular barcoding, using unique molecular identifiers to normalize TCRbeta repertoire quantification. TCRdb reworked the public reads: Q25 trimming with fastp, MiXCR clone assembly, productive beta chains retained. Entries are consolidated by CDR3 protein sequence, retaining the most common genes and DNA. In all, the sample holds around 410,000 distinct CDR3 sequences, and roughly 11% of those were seen once. The ten most abundant clones make up approximately 5% of the sample. The sequencing here drew on PBMCs from the stem cell graft donor, taken from the stem cell graft. The receptors stem from a human donor who donated a stem cell graft to a child with acute myeloid leukemia.

As DNA, the CDR3 is TGTGCCAGCAGTTCCCACGGGGGAGACTCCTACAATGAGCAGTTCTTC. Its translation: CASSSHGGDSYNEQFF. V is TRBV19 and J is TRBJ2-1, with TRBD2 as a possible D gene (6 bases). V was shortened by 9 bases and J by 0 bases, with 18 bases between the two germline ends. Per the germline V gene, CDR1 is LNHDA and CDR2 is SQIVND (reference sequence). The CDR3 is 16 amino acids. Complete variable domain (other parts from reference TRBV19 and TRBJ2-1): DGGITQSPKYLFRKEGQNVTLSCEQNLNHDAMYWYRQDPGQGLRLIYYSQIVNDFQKGDIAEGYSVSREKKESFPLTVTSAQKNPTAFYLCASSSHGGDSYNEQFFGPGTRLTVL.

This clonotype was recorded a few times. This chain joins TRBV25-1 and TRBJ1-2, with D uncertain. V lost 3 bases and J 2 bases, leaving 16 bases between the germline ends. Germline V gives CDR1 MGHDK, CDR2 SYGVNS. The CDR3 totals 16 residues. The CDR3 nucleotides read TGTGCCAGCAGTGAGGGGTGGAGGGAAAGAAACTATGGCTACACCTTC. Amino acids: CASSEGWRERNYGYTF.

Ten or more counts support this clonotype. The chain has TRBV12-3 or TRBV12-4 and TRBJ2-2, with no clear D. There are 13 residues in the CDR3. The V and J ends lost 7 bases and 0 bases respectively, with 6 bases between them. The CDR3 DNA reads as TGTGCCAGCACCATTTCGAACACCGGGGAGCTGTTTTTT. Protein: CASTISNTGELFF.

The table lists this clonotype with many counts. V gene TRBV6-5 combines with J gene TRBJ1-2; 10 bases line up with TRBD1. J was trimmed by 3 bases and V by 2 bases; bases with no gene match: 6. The germline CDR1 and CDR2 sequences are MNHEY and SVGAGI. This CDR3 contains 16 residues. As DNA, the CDR3 is TGTGCCAGCAGTTACACCACTGGGACAGGGGACTATGGCTACACCTTC. Protein sequence: CASSYTTGTGDYGYTF.

The J gene is TRBJ2-2, the V gene TRBV5-6; no definite D call. CDR1 and CDR2 (germline): SGHDT, YYEEEE. This CDR3 has 15 residues. The germline V and J ends were trimmed by 5 bases and 1 base, with 12 bases remaining between them. CDR3 bases: TGTGCCAGCAGTTCTGACGTTAGGAACACCGGGGAGCTGTTTTTT. Protein product: CASSSDVRNTGELFF.